The source of this T cell receptor (beta chain) is a study of CD8 T cells in ankylosing spondylitis (dated by TCRdb to 2016 to 2017). With regard to the full study: The study set out to find disease-linked TCR variants by profiling T cell receptor beta repertoires in ankylosing spondylitis patients and healthy donors. The full study cohort comprised roughly 24 ankylosing spondylitis patients and about 110 healthy donors. Samples of peripheral blood were taken, and for ankylosing spondylitis patients, synovial fluid was collected as well. Overall study results and their limits: The disease-linked clones showed a CD8+ phenotype and occurred at relatively low frequencies in peripheral blood. Blood from ankylosing spondylitis patients appeared to be characterized by a TCR beta motif made up of seven or eight highly homologous amino acid variants. According to the report, matched synovial fluid samples from ankylosing spondylitis patients were significantly enriched for the disease-linked clones. Some TCR beta motif variants had previously been reported in synovial fluid and blood of reactive arthritis patients, which suggested common disease-initiation mechanisms.

From the cysteine up to the phenylalanine, the CDR3 has a length of 13 residues. The DNA shown is the 39-base CDR3, in frame from base 1. The germline V gene (reference sequence) sets CDR1 to SGHNT and CDR2 to YYREEE. V loses 1 base, J loses 0 bases, and the germline ends lie 5 bases apart. This clonotype was recorded at least ten times. Its antigen is still unknown. Per-base qualities were not stored, and no clone one base away is much larger. TCRdb shows the sequencer as Illumina HiSeq 2500. Quantitative 5'-RACE with molecular barcodes was used to prepare TCR beta libraries. The original pipeline was this. To identify disease-linked TCR variants, a new computational method was used, one built on a probabilistic model of VDJ rearrangement. The public reads were reprocessed in TCRdb via fastp at Q25 and MiXCR, keeping in-frame beta chains. When rows share a CDR3 protein, they turn into one entry using the most common DNA and genes. TCRdb's processing, not the study's, gives the V and J calls here. The sample table contains approximately 220,000 distinct CDR3 sequences; only one count was recorded for roughly 26% of them. The ten largest clones represent under 8% of the sample.

The receptor chain draws on TRBV5-4 and TRBJ2-7; no D gene call is confident. The TCR sequence derives from a male donor with ankylosing spondylitis or in good health (not recorded which). Sequencing input: blood, either unsorted or a sorted T cell fraction (not recorded which). The nucleotides are TGTGCCAGCAGCTTGCGGAGCTCCTACGAGCAGTACTTC. The encoded protein is CASSLRSSYEQYF.